This record concerns one TCR beta chain sequence. The antigen is undetermined. This clone may be a read error of a much larger clone one base away. These data belong to a study of immune heterogeneity within non-small cell lung tumors. Study-wide context: With respect to histology, the tumors encompassed several squamous cell carcinomas, around 9 non-squamous carcinomas and 1 not otherwise specified.

TCR beta CDR3 regions came from multiplex PCR with 32 forward V and 13 reverse J primers. TCRdb ran MiXCR on the multiplex PCR reads and lists one entry per CDR3 protein. The sample holds under 7,500 distinct CDR3 sequences, 22% seen once. The study's findings and limits: Recurrence of identical dominant CDR3 beta clonotypes was observed across intrapatient tumor sites, concomitant with site-unique high-frequency clones.

Template came from bulk tumor genomic DNA, at 550 to 700 ng per sample. Collection of several biopsies per primary tumor, spaced far apart, took place during surgery. It was patients with untreated, newly diagnosed non-small cell lung cancer who underwent curative surgery. Patients newly diagnosed with non-small cell lung cancer and having curative-intent surgery served as donors. Trimming stripped 10 bases from V and 0 bases from J, with 16 bases between. The CDR3 length is 15 residues. Germline CDR1 is MDHEN and CDR2 is SYDVKM. The clonotype comes from a man aged 55-75 years with non-small cell lung cancer. Sequencing was performed on lung tumor tissue. This rearrangement joins TRBV28 to TRBJ1-5; TRBD1 might be the D (5 bases). The CDR3 DNA reads TGTGCCACCAGCTACGGGGGTTCTAGCAATCAGCCCCAGCATTTT. Its translation: CATSYGGSSNQPQHF.